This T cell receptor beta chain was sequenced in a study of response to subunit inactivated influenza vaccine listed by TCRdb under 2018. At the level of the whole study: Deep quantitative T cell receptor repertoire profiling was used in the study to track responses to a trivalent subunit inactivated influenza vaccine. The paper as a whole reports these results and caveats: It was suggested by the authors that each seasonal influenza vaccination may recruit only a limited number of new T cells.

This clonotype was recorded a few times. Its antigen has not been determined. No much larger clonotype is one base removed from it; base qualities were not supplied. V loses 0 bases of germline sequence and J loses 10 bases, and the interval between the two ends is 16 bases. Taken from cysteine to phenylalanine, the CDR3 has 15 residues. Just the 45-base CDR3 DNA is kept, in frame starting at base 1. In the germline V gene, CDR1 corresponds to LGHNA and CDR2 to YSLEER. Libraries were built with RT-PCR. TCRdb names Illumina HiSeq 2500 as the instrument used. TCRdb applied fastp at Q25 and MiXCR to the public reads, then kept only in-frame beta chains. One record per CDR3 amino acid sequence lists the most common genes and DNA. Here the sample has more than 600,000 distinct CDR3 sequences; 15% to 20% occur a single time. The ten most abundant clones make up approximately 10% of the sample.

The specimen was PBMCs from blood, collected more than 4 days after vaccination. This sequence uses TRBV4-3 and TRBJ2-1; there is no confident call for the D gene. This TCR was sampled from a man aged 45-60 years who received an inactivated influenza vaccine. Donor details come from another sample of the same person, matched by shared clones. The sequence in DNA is TGCGCCAGCAGCCAAGATCGACGGCCCCCCGGGGAGCAGTTCTTC. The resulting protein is CASSQDRRPPGEQFF.